The sequence of this T cell receptor (beta chain) was determined in a study of blood T cells in healthy people across ages. Study background: Roughly one uniquely barcoded beta molecule per two T cells was captured. Findings of the study overall: Relative to aged donors, long-lived donors carried more naive CD4+ cells and displayed higher diversity.

Concerning this clonotype itself: Its target is unknown.

Alongside a J-beta primer mix, a sample-barcoded 5' primer served in a second PCR lasting about 6 to 12 cycles. TCRdb redid the calling of the 5' RACE reads with MiXCR, one entry per CDR3 protein. The sample lists 660,000 or so distinct CDR3 sequences, 45% to 65% occurring once. The CDR3 has 18 residues. Unmatched junction bases numbered 11, after V lost 1 base and J lost 7 bases. Germline assignment: CDR1 MNHNS and CDR2 SASEGT. The origin of this receptor is a man in his fifties or sixties in good health. What was sequenced was blood. The chain couples TRBV6-1 to TRBJ2-1; 12 bases fit TRBD2. The CDR3 here is CASSEGRLAGGPRNEQFF. The DNA of the CDR3 is TGTGCCAGCAGTGAAGGAAGGCTAGCGGGGGGGCCGAGGAATGAGCAGTTCTTC.